What follows are 14 T cell receptor beta chains derived from one specimen sequenced in a study of T cells in Graves' hyperthyroidism and ophthalmopathy. Template material for amplifying TCR beta CDR3 regions consisted of RNA transcripts. First-round RT-PCR of the TCR CDR3 relied on the HTBI primer set. TCRdb reprocessed the multiplex PCR reads via MiXCR and lists one record per CDR3 protein. The sample lists approximately 300,000 distinct CDR3 sequences, roughly a fifth occurring once. Material: blood. Receptor source: a man aged 45-60 years with Graves' ophthalmopathy.

The rearrangement uses TRBV20-1 and TRBJ1-5; the D gene is possibly TRBD1 (5 bases). In germline, CDR1 is DFQATT, CDR2 SNEGSKA (reference sequence). This CDR3 contains 13 residues. Trimming left V 5 bases short and J 2 bases short, with 10 bases between. CDR3 protein: CSAERGGNQPQHF. CDR3 DNA sequence: TGCAGTGCTGAGAGGGGTGGCAATCAGCCCCAGCATTTT.

This clonotype has a count of ten or more. V and J are TRBV12-3 or TRBV12-4 and TRBJ2-7, with D perhaps TRBD2 (5 bases). The CDR3 is made up of 16 amino acids. V was pared by 7 bases and J by 2 bases, with 21 bases between. In nucleotides, the CDR3 is TGTGCCAGCACCCTTGGGCGGGTGGTAGAACCCTACGAGCAGTACTTC. This codes for CASTLGRVVEPYEQYF.

This clonotype has ten or more counts. The chain is built from TRBV5-1 and TRBJ2-7, with D hard to call. Trimming shortened V by 7 bases and J by 0 bases, and 14 bases separated the two germline ends. Looked up from germline, CDR1 is SGHRS and CDR2 is YFSETQ. The CDR3 consists of 14 residues. CDR3 nucleotide sequence: TGCGCCAGCGGATGGACGGGTAGCTCCTACGAGCAGTACTTC. As protein: CASGWTGSSYEQYF.

This clonotype is a singleton in its sample. The rearrangement uses TRBV9 and TRBJ2-5; D unresolved. The CDR3 runs to 15 residues. Germline CDR1 reads SGDLS; CDR2 reads YYNGEE. V was cut by 4 bases and J by 1 base, with 14 bases left in between. The CDR3 DNA reads as TGTGCCAGCAGCCCCGCCCCGGCAAGCCAAGAGACCCAGTACTTC. It yields the protein CASSPAPASQETQYF.

This clonotype was detected many times. The CDR3 DNA is TGCAGTGCTAGACGGCTGGGGGCGCGTCCCACAGATACGCAGTATTTT. Protein: CSARRLGARPTDTQYF. The chain is built from TRBV20-1 and TRBJ2-3, with D perhaps matching TRBD1 (6 bases). Germline V gene data show CDR1 as DFQATT and CDR2 as SNEGSKA (reference sequence). The germline V and J ends were trimmed by 2 bases and 2 bases, with 17 bases remaining between them. The CDR3 has 16 amino acids.

The table lists this clonotype with many counts. V and J are TRBV29-1 and TRBJ2-3; possibly TRBD2 for D (6 bases). V lost 4 bases and J 0 bases, leaving 14 bases between the germline ends. Germline values: CDR1 SQVTM, CDR2 ANQGSEA. The CDR3 extends over 15 amino acids. Here the CDR3 DNA reads TGCAGCGTTGCCCCCCCGGGACTGAGCACAGATACGCAGTATTTT. It yields the protein CSVAPPGLSTDTQYF.

The chain has TRBV9 and TRBJ1-2, with 8 bases fitting TRBD1. The V and J ends lost 4 bases and 4 bases, in that order; junction bases with no gene match: 6. Germline assignment: CDR1 SGDLS and CDR2 YYNGEE. CDR3 length equals 14 residues. The CDR3 DNA follows: TGTGCCAGCAGCCTCAGACAGGGGAGCTATGGCTACACCTTC. It encodes CASSLRQGSYGYTF.

This clonotype was recorded at least ten times. The DNA for the CDR3 is TGTGCCAGCAGTTTCGGGGACAGGGCCGGCTATGGCTACACCTTC. It is translated as CASSFGDRAGYGYTF. This chain joins TRBV28 and TRBJ1-2, with 9 bases lining up with TRBD1. CDR1 and CDR2 from the germline V gene are MDHEN and SYDVKM. The junction had 6 bases not matched to a gene; V was cut back by 3 bases and J by 4 bases. This CDR3 is 15 amino acids long.

J is TRBJ1-4 and V is TRBV12-3 or TRBV12-4, with a possible D match to TRBD1 (6 bases). With 11 bases removed from V and 10 bases from J, the gap between germline ends came to 20 bases. CDR3 length: 13 amino acids. The CDR3, as DNA: TGTGCCTGCCAGACAGGTGTTGTGGGAAAACTGTTTTTT. It translates to CACQTGVVGKLFF.

This clonotype has more than one count but fewer than ten. The chain couples TRBV7-9 to TRBJ1-5, with D uncertain. The germline V gene encodes CDR1 SEHNR and CDR2 FQNEAQ (reference sequence). The germline V and J ends were trimmed by 6 bases and 1 base, with 10 bases remaining between them. CDR3 length: 14 amino acids. In nucleotides, the CDR3 is TGTGCCAGCAGTCGTGGATCCAGCAATCAGCCCCAGCATTTT. Translating it yields CASSRGSSNQPQHF.

This clonotype was picked up many times. V usage is TRBV2 and J usage is TRBJ1-2; 11 nucleotides align to TRBD1. Germline V gene sequence: CDR1 SNHLY, CDR2 FYNNEI. This CDR3 comprises 15 residues. With 5 bases clipped from V and 4 bases from J, the junction kept 6 bases outside the gene matches. CDR3: CASSPGTGGFYGYTF. The CDR3 DNA reads TGTGCCAGCAGTCCCGGGACAGGGGGTTTCTATGGCTACACCTTC.

This chain joins TRBV27 and TRBJ1-6; maybe TRBD1 (5 bases). The CDR3 extends over 15 amino acids. The germline CDR1 and CDR2 sequences are MNHEY and SMNVEV (reference sequence). V was cut by 2 bases and J by 4 bases, with 9 bases left in between. CDR3 DNA sequence: TGTGCCAGCAGTTTAAGGCAGGGTTATAATTCACCCCTCCACTTT. It yields the protein CASSLRQGYNSPLHF.

The J gene is TRBJ1-1, the V gene TRBV30, with D possibly matching TRBD1 (6 bases). Germline assignment: CDR1 GTSNPN and CDR2 SVGIG (reference sequence). V was shortened by 7 bases and J by 3 bases, with 15 bases between the two germline ends. The CDR3 consists of 13 residues. CDR3 in amino acids: CAFSKGGHTEAFF. CDR3 in DNA: TGTGCCTTTTCAAAGGGGGGGCACACTGAAGCTTTCTTT. Full variable domain (remainder filled in from reference TRBV30 and TRBJ1-1): SQTIHQWPATLVQPVGSPLSLECTVEGTSNPNLYWYRQAAGRGLQLLFYSVGIGQISSEVPQNLSASRPQDRQFILSSKKLLLSDSGFYLCAFSKGGHTEAFFGQGTRLTVV.

This clonotype was seen a few times. CDR3 in DNA: TGTGCCAGCAGCTTAAGGCGGGAGTACCAGAACACCGGGGAGCTGTTTTTT. This encodes CASSLRREYQNTGELFF. This chain joins TRBV7-8 and TRBJ2-2, with 7 nucleotides matching TRBD2. In germline, CDR1 is SGHVS, CDR2 FQNEAQ. The V gene end was trimmed by 2 bases and the J gene end by 1 base; junction bases not matched to a gene: 7. This CDR3 comprises 17 residues.